The text below deals with one T cell receptor beta chain. Its antigen is not known. Germline CDR1 reads MNHEY; CDR2 reads SVGAGI. The CDR3 is 13 amino acids. The repertoire was sequenced with immunoSEQ multiplex PCR; TCRdb's copy has only in-frame clones and lacks some. The data hold 100,000 or so clones, with approximately 86% observed a single time. This sample is drawn from a study of T cell responses to AZD1222 COVID-19 vaccine. Regarding the study as a whole: Spike-specific TCR breadth and depth were elevated following two AZD1222 doses. Clonal diversity was possibly underestimated, and the donors were mostly white British, with more females. The number of AZD1222 recipients seropositive at baseline was only six.

The sample was peripheral blood, taken on day 0 of AZD1222 vaccination. The origin of this receptor is an adult in good health. The genes are TRBV6-5 and TRBJ1-1, with 7 bases fitting TRBD1. The CDR3 sequence is CAIQQGMNTEAFF. CDR3 bases: TGTGCTATCCAACAGGGGATGAACACTGAAGCTTTCTTT.